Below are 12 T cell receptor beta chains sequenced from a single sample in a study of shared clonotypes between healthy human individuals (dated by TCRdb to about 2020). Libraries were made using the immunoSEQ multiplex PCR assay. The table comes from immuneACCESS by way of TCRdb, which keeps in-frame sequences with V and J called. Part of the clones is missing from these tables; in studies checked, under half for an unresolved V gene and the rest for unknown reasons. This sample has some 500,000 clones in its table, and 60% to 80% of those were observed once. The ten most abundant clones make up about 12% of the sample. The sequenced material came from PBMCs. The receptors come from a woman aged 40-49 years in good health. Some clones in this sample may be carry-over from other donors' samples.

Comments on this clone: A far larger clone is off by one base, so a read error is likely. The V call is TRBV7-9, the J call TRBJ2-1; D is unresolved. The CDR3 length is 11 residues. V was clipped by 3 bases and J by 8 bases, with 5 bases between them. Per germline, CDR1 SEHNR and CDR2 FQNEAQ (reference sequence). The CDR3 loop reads CASSFVDEQFF. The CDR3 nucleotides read TGTGCCAGCAGCTTCGTCGATGAGCAGTTCTTC.

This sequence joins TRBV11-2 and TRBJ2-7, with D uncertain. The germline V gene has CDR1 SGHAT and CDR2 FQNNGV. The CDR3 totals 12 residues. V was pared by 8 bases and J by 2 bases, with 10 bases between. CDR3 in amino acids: CASLTRTYEQYF. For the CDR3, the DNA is TGTGCCAGCCTGACCCGAACCTACGAGCAGTACTTC.

The CDR3 here is CASSLPGKYGYTF. CDR3 sequence (DNA): TGTGCCAGCAGTTTACCAGGGAAATATGGCTACACCTTC. V and J are TRBV28 and TRBJ1-2; weak D call: TRBD1 (5 bases). This CDR3 contains 13 residues. V lost 2 bases, J lost 5 bases, and 9 bases lay in between. Germline V gives CDR1 MDHEN, CDR2 SYDVKM.

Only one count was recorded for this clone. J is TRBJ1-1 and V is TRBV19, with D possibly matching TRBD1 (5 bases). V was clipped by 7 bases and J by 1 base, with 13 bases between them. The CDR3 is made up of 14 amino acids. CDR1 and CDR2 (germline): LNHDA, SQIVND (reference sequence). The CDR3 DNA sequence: TGTGCCAGTAAGGGGCAGCAGGCGAACACTGAAGCTTTCTTT. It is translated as CASKGQQANTEAFF.

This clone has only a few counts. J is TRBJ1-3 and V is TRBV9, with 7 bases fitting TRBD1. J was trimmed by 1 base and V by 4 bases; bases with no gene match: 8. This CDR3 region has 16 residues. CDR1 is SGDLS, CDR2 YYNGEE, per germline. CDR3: CASSPRTGSSGNTIYF. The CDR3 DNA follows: TGTGCCAGCAGCCCCCGGACAGGATCGTCTGGAAACACCATATATTTT.

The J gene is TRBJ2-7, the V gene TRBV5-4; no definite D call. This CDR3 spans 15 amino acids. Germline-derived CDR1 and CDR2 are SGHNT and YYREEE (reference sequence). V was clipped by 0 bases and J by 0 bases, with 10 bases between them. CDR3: CASSLGVSNSYEQYF. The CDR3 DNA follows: TGTGCCAGCAGCTTGGGTGTGTCCAACTCCTACGAGCAGTACTTC.

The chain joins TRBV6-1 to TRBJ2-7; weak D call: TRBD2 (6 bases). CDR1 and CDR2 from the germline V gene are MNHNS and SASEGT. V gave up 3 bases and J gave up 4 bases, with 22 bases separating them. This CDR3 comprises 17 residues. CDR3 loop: CASSEAAFGGFPYEQYF. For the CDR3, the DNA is TGTGCCAGCAGTGAGGCGGCTTTTGGAGGGTTCCCATACGAGCAGTACTTC.

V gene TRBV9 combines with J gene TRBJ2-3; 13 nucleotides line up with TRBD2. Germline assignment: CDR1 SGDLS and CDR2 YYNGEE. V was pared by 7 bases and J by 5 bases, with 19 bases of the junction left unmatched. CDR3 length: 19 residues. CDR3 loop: CASAGQTGQWTSGRDTQYF. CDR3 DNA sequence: TGTGCCAGCGCAGGACAAACGGGGCAATGGACTAGCGGGAGAGATACGCAGTATTTT.

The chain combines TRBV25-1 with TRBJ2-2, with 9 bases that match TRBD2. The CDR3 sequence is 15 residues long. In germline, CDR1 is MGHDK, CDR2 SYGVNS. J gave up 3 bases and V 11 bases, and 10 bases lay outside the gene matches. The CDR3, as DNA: TGTGCCGCTCAAAGGGCTAGCGGGGACACCGGGGAGCTGTTTTTT. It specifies CAAQRASGDTGELFF.

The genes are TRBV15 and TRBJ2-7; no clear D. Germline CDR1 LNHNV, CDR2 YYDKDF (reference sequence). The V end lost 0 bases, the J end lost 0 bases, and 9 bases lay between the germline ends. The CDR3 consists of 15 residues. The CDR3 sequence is CATSREGENSYEQYF. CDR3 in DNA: TGTGCCACCAGCAGAGAAGGCGAAAACTCCTACGAGCAGTACTTC.

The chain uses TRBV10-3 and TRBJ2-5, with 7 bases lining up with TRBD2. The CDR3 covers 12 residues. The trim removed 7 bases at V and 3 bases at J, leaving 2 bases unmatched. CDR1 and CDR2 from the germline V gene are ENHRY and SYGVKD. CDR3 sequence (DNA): TGTGCCATCAAGGGAGGGGAAGAGACCCAGTACTTC. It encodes CAIKGGEETQYF.

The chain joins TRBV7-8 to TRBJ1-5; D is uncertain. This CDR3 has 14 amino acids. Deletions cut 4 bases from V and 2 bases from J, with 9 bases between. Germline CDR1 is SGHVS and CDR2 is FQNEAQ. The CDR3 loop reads CASSSSEGNQPQHF. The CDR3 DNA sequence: TGTGCCAGCAGCTCCTCCGAGGGCAATCAGCCCCAGCATTTT.